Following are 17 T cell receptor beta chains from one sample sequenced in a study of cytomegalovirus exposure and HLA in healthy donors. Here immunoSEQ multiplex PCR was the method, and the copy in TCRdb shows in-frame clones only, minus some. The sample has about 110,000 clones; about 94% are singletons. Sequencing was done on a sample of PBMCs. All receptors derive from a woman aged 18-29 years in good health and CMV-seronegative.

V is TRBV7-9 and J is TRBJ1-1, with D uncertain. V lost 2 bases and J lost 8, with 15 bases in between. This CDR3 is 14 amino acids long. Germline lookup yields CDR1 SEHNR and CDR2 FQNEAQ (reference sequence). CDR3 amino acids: CASSLQRVTLEAFF. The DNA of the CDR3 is TGTGCCAGCAGCTTACAGCGGGTTACCTTGGAAGCTTTCTTT. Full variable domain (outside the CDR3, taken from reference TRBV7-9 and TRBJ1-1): DTGVSQNPRHKITKRGQNVTFRCDPISEHNRLYWYRQTLGQGPEFLTYFQNEAQLEKSRLLSDRFSAERPKGSFSTLEIQRTEQGDSAMYLCASSLQRVTLEAFFGQGTRLTVV.

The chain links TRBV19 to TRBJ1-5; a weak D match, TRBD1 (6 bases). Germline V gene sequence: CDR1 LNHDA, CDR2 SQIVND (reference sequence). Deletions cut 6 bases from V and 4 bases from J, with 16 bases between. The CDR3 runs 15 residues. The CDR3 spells CASRWGHMGNQPQHF. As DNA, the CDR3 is TGTGCCAGTAGGTGGGGACATATGGGAAATCAGCCCCAGCATTTT.

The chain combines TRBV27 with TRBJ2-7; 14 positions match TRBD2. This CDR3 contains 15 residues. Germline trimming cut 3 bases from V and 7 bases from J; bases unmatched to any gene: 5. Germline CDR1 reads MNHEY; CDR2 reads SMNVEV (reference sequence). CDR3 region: CASSLVTSGGVEQYF. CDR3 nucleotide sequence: TGTGCCAGCAGTTTGGTGACTAGCGGGGGGGTAGAGCAGTACTTC.

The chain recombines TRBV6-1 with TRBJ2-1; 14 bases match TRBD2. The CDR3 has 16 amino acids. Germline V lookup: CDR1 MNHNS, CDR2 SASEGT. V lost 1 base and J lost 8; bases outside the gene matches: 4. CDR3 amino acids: CASSEDGTSGGHEQFF. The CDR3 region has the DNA TGTGCCAGCAGTGAAGATGGGACTAGCGGGGGTCATGAGCAGTTCTTC.

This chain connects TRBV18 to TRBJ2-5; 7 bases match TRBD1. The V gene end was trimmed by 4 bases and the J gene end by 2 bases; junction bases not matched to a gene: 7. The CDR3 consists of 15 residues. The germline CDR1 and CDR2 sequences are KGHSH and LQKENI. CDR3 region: CASSLGTAQQETQYF. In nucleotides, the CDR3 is TGTGCCAGCTCACTTGGGACAGCGCAGCAAGAGACCCAGTACTTC.

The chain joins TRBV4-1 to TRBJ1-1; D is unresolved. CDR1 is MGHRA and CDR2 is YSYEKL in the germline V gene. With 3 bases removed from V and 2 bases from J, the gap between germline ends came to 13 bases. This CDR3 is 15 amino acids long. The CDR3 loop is CASSQAPGINTEAFF. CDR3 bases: TGCGCCAGCAGCCAGGCCCCGGGGATAAACACTGAAGCTTTCTTT.

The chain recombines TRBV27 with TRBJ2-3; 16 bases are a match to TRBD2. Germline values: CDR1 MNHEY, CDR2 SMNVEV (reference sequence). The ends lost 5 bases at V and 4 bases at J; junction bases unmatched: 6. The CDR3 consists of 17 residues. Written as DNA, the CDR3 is TGTGCCAGCAGTCTGGGACTAGCGGGGGGGTACCCAGATACGCAGTATTTT. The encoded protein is CASSLGLAGGYPDTQYF.

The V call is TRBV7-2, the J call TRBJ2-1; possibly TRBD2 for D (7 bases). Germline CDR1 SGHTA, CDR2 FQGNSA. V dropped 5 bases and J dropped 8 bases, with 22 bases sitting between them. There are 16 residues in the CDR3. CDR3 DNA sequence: TGTGCCAGCAGCCTAGGCGGGGGCCTAGAGGGCTATGAGCAGTTCTTC. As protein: CASSLGGGLEGYEQFF.

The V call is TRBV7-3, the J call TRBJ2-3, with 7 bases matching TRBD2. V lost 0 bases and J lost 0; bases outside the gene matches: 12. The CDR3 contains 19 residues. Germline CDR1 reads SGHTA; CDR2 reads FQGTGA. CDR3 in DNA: TGTGCCAGCAGCTTAACGGTGGCGGGGGTGTACCCTAGCACAGATACGCAGTATTTT. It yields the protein CASSLTVAGVYPSTDTQYF.

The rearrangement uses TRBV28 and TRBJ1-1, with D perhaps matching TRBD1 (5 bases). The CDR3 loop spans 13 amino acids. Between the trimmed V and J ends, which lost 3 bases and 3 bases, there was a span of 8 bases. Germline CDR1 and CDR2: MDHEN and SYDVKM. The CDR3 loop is CASSLYRYTEAFF. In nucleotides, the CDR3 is TGTGCCAGCAGTTTGTACAGGTACACTGAAGCTTTCTTT.

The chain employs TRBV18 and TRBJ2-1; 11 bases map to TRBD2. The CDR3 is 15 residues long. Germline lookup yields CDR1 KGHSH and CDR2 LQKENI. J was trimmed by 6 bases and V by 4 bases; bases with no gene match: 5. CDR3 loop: CASSLAGGPGNEQFF. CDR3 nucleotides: TGTGCCAGCTCACTAGCGGGGGGGCCTGGCAATGAGCAGTTCTTC.

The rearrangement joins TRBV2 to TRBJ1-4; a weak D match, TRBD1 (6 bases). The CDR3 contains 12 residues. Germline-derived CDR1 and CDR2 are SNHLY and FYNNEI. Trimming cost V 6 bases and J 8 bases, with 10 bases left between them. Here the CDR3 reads CASRRQEEKLFF. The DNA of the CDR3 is TGTGCCAGCAGAAGACAGGAGGAAAAACTGTTTTTT.

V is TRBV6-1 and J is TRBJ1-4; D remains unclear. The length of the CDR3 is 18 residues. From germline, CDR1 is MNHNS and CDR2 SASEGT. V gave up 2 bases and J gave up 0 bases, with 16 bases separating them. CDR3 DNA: TGTGCCAGCAGTGAAACTAGGAGTCGATCCCCAACTAATGAAAAACTGTTTTTT. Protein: CASSETRSRSPTNEKLFF.

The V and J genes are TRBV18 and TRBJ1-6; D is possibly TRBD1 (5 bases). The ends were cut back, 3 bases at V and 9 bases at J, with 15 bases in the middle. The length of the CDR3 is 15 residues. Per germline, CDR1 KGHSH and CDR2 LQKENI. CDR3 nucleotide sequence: TGTGCCAGCTCACCTGATTGGCAGGGAAGTTCACCCCTCCACTTT. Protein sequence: CASSPDWQGSSPLHF. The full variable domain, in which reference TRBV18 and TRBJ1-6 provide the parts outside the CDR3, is NAGVMQNPRHLVRRRGQEARLRCSPMKGHSHVYWYRQLPEEGLKFMVYLQKENIIDESGMPKERFSAEFPKEGPSILRIQQVVRGDSAAYFCASSPDWQGSSPLHFGNGTRLTVT.

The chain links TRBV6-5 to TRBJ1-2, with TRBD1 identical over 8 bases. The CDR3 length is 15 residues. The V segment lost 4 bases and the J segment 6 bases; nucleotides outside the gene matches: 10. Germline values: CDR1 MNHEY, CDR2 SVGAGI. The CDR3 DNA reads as TGTGCCAGCAGTTTCCGGGACAGGCAGTTAGATGGCTACACCTTC. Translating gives CASSFRDRQLDGYTF.

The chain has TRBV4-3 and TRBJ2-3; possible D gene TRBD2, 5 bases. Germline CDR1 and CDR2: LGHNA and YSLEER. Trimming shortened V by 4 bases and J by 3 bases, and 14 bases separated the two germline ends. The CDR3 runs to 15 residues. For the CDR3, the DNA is TGCGCCAGCAGCCGACTATCACTAGGGACAGATACGCAGTATTTT. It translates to CASSRLSLGTDTQYF.

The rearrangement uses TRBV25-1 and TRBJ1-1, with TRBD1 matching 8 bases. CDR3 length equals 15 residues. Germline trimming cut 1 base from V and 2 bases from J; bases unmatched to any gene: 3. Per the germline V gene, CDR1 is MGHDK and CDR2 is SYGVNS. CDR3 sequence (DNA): TGTGCCAGCAGTGAATGGACAGGGTTTAACACTGAAGCTTTCTTT. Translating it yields CASSEWTGFNTEAFF.